Sequencing of this T cell receptor (beta chain) was carried out in a study of PD-1 blockade in classical Hodgkin lymphoma. Trimming cost V 2 bases and J 4 bases, with 11 bases left between them. CDR1 and CDR2 (germline): SEHNR, FQNEAQ (reference sequence). The CDR3 is made up of 14 amino acids. The time point here: cycle 4 day 1 (C4D1), after six to seven weeks of nivolumab. Relapse after autologous stem cell transplantation occurred in every patient, and brentuximab vedotin exposure varied. Thawed PBMCs were the source of CD4+ T cells, purified by magnetic negative selection. TCRdb's copy holds only in-frame clones and misses some; the assay was immunoSEQ multiplex PCR. The table records 25,000 to 35,000 clones, under 80% of them present only once.

The receptor's source is a human donor with classical Hodgkin lymphoma. The sequences come from CD4+ T cells from blood, collected before the fourth cycle of nivolumab. The J gene is TRBJ1-2, the V gene TRBV7-9; D is unresolved. The chain's CDR3 is CASSLWEITYGYTF. The CDR3 DNA reads TGTGCCAGCAGCTTATGGGAGATTACCTATGGCTACACCTTC.